The 22 T cell receptor beta chains presented below share a single source sample, sequenced in a study of T cells in Graves' hyperthyroidism and ophthalmopathy (dated by TCRdb to the late 2010s). To prepare the library, multiplex PCR was applied. The data were produced on an Illumina HiSeq 2000. The TCR beta CDR3 regions were amplified from the RNA transcripts. The TCR CDR3 was subjected to a first round of RT-PCR using the HTBI primer set and the Qiagen OneStep RT-PCR kit. TCRdb ran its own pipeline on the public reads, namely fastp trimming at Q25 and MiXCR clone calling, and kept in-frame beta chains. Entries that share a CDR3 protein sequence are merged under the most common genes and DNA. The sample data list a few hundred thousand distinct CDR3 sequences, and around a fifth of these were observed just once. The ten biggest clones cover 39% of the sample. The sequenced sample consisted of blood. These receptors all stem from a man between 45 and 60 years old with Graves' ophthalmopathy.

The chain couples TRBV5-1 to TRBJ2-7, with D hard to call. V was clipped by 4 bases and J by 4 bases, with 12 bases between them. The CDR3 contains 13 residues. Germline V gives CDR1 SGHRS, CDR2 YFSETQ. CDR3 DNA sequence: TGCGCCAGCAGCCCTACGTACTCGTACGAGCAGTACTTC. This encodes CASSPTYSYEQYF.

J is TRBJ1-2 and V is TRBV6-5; 8 positions agree with TRBD1. With 0 bases clipped from V and 6 bases from J, the junction kept 3 bases outside the gene matches. Germline V gene data show CDR1 as MNHEY and CDR2 as SVGAGI. The CDR3 consists of 14 residues. CDR3 amino acids: CASSYSGQGNGYTF. In DNA form, the CDR3 reads TGTGCCAGCAGTTACTCCGGACAGGGCAATGGCTACACCTTC.

The chain uses TRBV19 and TRBJ1-1; the match to TRBD1 covers 7 bases. The junction had 12 bases not matched to a gene; V was cut back by 7 bases and J by 1 base. This CDR3 spans 16 amino acids. Germline CDR1 is LNHDA and CDR2 is SQIVND (reference sequence). The CDR3 loop is CASIGGPRHGNTEAFF. The CDR3 DNA reads as TGTGCCAGTATAGGGGGCCCGAGGCATGGGAACACTGAAGCTTTCTTT.

This clonotype has only a few counts. The rearrangement joins TRBV30 to TRBJ1-6, with D unresolved. CDR3 length: 12 residues. Trimming shortened V by 1 base and J by 7 bases, and 5 bases separated the two germline ends. The germline gives CDR1 GTSNPN, CDR2 SVGIG (reference sequence). CDR3 region: CAWSEANSPLHF. The CDR3 bases are TGTGCCTGGAGTGAGGCAAATTCACCCCTCCACTTT.

This clonotype was detected ten times or more. This chain's CDR3 is CAWSRDRGSNQPQHF. In nucleotides, the CDR3 is TGTGCCTGGTCGAGGGACAGGGGAAGCAATCAGCCCCAGCATTTT. This rearrangement joins TRBV30 to TRBJ1-5; TRBD1 matches 10 bases. Germline CDR1 and CDR2: GTSNPN and SVGIG (reference sequence). Losses at the gene ends were 5 bases for V and 1 base for J; bases not matched to a gene: 5. The CDR3 loop spans 15 amino acids.

On this clonotype: One junction end does not reproduce the germline sequence, and a read error may be involved. The chain has TRBV6-1 and TRBJ2-7; D tentatively fits TRBD1 or TRBD2 (5 bases each). The CDR3 runs to 17 residues. The germline gives CDR1 MNHNS, CDR2 SASEGT. CDR3 amino acids: CASRHLTSGSFGYQQYF. CDR3 coding DNA: TGTGCCAGCAGACACCTAACGTCAGGGAGTTTCGGCTACCAGCAGTACTTC.

This clonotype was counted at least ten times. The chain combines TRBV18 with TRBJ2-7; TRBD1 might be the D (5 bases). CDR1 and CDR2 from the germline V gene are KGHSH and LQKENI. The germline V and J ends were trimmed by 1 base and 2 bases, with 15 bases remaining between them. The CDR3 is 16 residues long. CDR3 in amino acids: CASSPLGQGGTYEQYF. In DNA, the CDR3 is TGTGCCAGCTCACCACTGGGTCAGGGTGGGACCTACGAGCAGTACTTC.

This chain links TRBV20-1 with TRBJ2-3; 10 bases line up with TRBD2. Germline CDR1 and CDR2: DFQATT and SNEGSKA (reference sequence). This CDR3 is built from 15 residues. J was trimmed by 3 bases and V by 0 bases; bases with no gene match: 3. This CDR3 is CSARDLAGGTDTQYF. CDR3 DNA: TGCAGTGCTAGAGATTTAGCGGGAGGAACAGATACGCAGTATTTT.

This clonotype was counted a few times. Sequence at one end of the junction differs from germline and may be a read error. V is TRBV7-7 and J is TRBJ1-4, with D unclear. Germline V gives CDR1 SSHAT, CDR2 FNYEAQ (reference sequence). The CDR3 is 17 residues long. CDR3 residues: CASSLSRPGLGNEKLFF. CDR3 coding DNA: TGTGCTAGCAGCTTAAGTCGCCCCGGATTAGGGAATGAAAAACTGTTTTTT.

V is TRBV20-1 and J is TRBJ1-6; unclear D gene. V was trimmed by 0 bases and J by 9 bases, leaving 15 bases between them. Germline CDR1 reads DFQATT; CDR2 reads SNEGSKA (reference sequence). The CDR3 totals 15 residues. CDR3 region: CSARDLTAVISPLHF. The CDR3 region has the DNA TGCAGTGCTAGAGATCTTACGGCAGTTATTTCACCCCTCCACTTT.

The V and J genes are TRBV6-5 and TRBJ2-7; D call uncertain. The V end was cut by 1 base, the J end by 1 base, with 8 bases between. Germline V gene lookup returns CDR1 MNHEY and CDR2 SVGAGI. The CDR3 has 14 residues. The CDR3 loop reads CASSYYAASYEQYF. The CDR3 coding sequence is TGTGCCAGCAGTTACTATGCAGCATCCTACGAGCAGTACTTC.

The CDR3, as DNA: TGTGCCAGCAAGAGGGGGGGCTACAATGAGCAGTTCTTC. Amino acids: CASKRGGYNEQFF. The chain is built from TRBV3-1 and TRBJ2-1; possibly TRBD2 for D (7 bases). Per germline, CDR1 LGHDT and CDR2 YNNKEL (reference sequence). V was shortened by 7 bases and J by 3 bases, with 10 bases between the two germline ends. CDR3 length equals 13 residues.

At least ten counts were recorded for this clonotype. The chain combines TRBV7-8 with TRBJ1-2; D gene ambiguous. V lost 1 base and J 4 bases, leaving 13 bases between the germline ends. Germline lookup yields CDR1 SGHVS and CDR2 FQNEAQ. The CDR3 extends over 15 amino acids. CDR3 protein: CASSLEGRGSYGYTF. CDR3 nucleotide sequence: TGTGCCAGCAGCTTAGAAGGCCGAGGGAGCTATGGCTACACCTTC. Complete variable domain (other parts from reference TRBV7-8 and TRBJ1-2): GAGVSQSPRYKVAKRGQDVALRCDPISGHVSLFWYQQALGQGPEFLTYFQNEAQLDKSGLPSDRFFAERPEGSVSTLKIQRTQQEDSAVYLCASSLEGRGSYGYTFGSGTRLTVV.

This chain joins TRBV20-1 and TRBJ2-3, with TRBD2 matching over 9 bases. The J segment lost 2 bases and the V segment lost 4 bases, leaving 10 bases of the junction unmatched. Germline values: CDR1 DFQATT, CDR2 SNEGSKA (reference sequence). The CDR3 consists of 16 residues. The CDR3: CSATPGLAISTDTQYF. The DNA for the CDR3 is TGCAGTGCTACCCCGGGACTAGCAATCTCCACAGATACGCAGTATTTT.

This chain connects TRBV28 to TRBJ1-5; no definite D call. The germline CDR1 and CDR2 sequences are MDHEN and SYDVKM. This CDR3 is built from 15 residues. With 5 bases removed from V and 6 bases from J, the gap between germline ends came to 17 bases. DNA for the CDR3: TGTGCCAGCAGTCCCGGGGTAGTCCCTGGTCAGCCCCAGCATTTT. Translated: CASSPGVVPGQPQHF.

This clonotype has at least ten counts. This CDR3 reads CASSLQGMGQPQHF. Here the CDR3 DNA reads TGCGCCAGCAGCTTGCAGGGGATGGGTCAGCCCCAGCATTTT. This chain joins TRBV5-1 and TRBJ1-5; D is perhaps TRBD1 (6 bases). This CDR3 spans 14 amino acids. Between the trimmed V and J ends, which lost 1 base and 6 bases, there was a span of 11 bases. CDR1 SGHRS and CDR2 YFSETQ come from the germline V gene.

In this sample, this clonotype turned up many times. This chain joins TRBV7-6 and TRBJ2-1; 9 bases are shared with TRBD1. The CDR3 loop spans 16 amino acids. Germline CDR1 reads SGHVS; CDR2 reads FNYEAQ. J gave up 8 bases and V 5 bases, and 13 bases lay outside the gene matches. Here the CDR3 reads CASSQNRDRDFDEQFF. The CDR3 DNA is TGTGCCAGCAGCCAAAACCGGGACAGGGATTTCGATGAGCAGTTCTTC.

The rearrangement links TRBV5-1 to TRBJ1-5; D is perhaps TRBD1 (5 bases). Germline V gene lookup returns CDR1 SGHRS and CDR2 YFSETQ. V was pared by 5 bases and J by 7 bases, with 16 bases between. The length of the CDR3 is 14 residues. The CDR3 protein is CASSRDGSGQPQHF. CDR3 DNA sequence: TGCGCCAGCAGTAGGGACGGAAGCGGGCAGCCCCAGCATTTT.

This clonotype was detected only a few times. V usage is TRBV3-1 and J usage is TRBJ1-4; 10 nucleotides line up with TRBD1. This CDR3 spans 14 amino acids. Looked up from germline, CDR1 is LGHDT and CDR2 is YNNKEL (reference sequence). V lost 5 bases and J lost 8; bases outside the gene matches: 5. The CDR3 here is CASSVTGGREKLFF. In DNA form, the CDR3 reads TGTGCCAGCAGCGTGACAGGGGGCAGGGAAAAACTGTTTTTT.

V and J are TRBV7-8 and TRBJ2-1, with D perhaps matching TRBD1 or TRBD2 (7 bases each). Trimming removed 5 bases from V and 6 bases from J, with 20 bases in between. The CDR3 runs to 16 residues. Germline V lookup: CDR1 SGHVS, CDR2 FQNEAQ. In DNA, the CDR3 is TGTGCCAGCAGCCCCGGGGGGACTTACAGGGGCAATGAGCAGTTCTTC. Protein: CASSPGGTYRGNEQFF.

V and J are TRBV20-1 and TRBJ1-1; a possible D gene is TRBD1 (5 bases). The CDR3 is 13 residues long. V was shortened by 0 bases and J by 7 bases, with 12 bases between the two germline ends. CDR1 DFQATT and CDR2 SNEGSKA come from the germline V gene (reference sequence). The CDR3 here is CSARDPTGSEAFF. DNA of the CDR3: TGCAGTGCTAGAGATCCCACAGGCAGTGAAGCTTTCTTT.

The CDR3 sequence is CASPPTSGSYNEQFF. In nucleotides, the CDR3 is TGTGCCAGCCCCCCAACTAGCGGGTCTTACAATGAGCAGTTCTTC. The V gene is TRBV28, the J gene TRBJ2-1; 9 nucleotides align to TRBD2. V gave up 8 bases and J gave up 4 bases; unmatched junction bases: 9. The CDR3 consists of 15 residues. Per the germline V gene, CDR1 is MDHEN and CDR2 is SYDVKM.